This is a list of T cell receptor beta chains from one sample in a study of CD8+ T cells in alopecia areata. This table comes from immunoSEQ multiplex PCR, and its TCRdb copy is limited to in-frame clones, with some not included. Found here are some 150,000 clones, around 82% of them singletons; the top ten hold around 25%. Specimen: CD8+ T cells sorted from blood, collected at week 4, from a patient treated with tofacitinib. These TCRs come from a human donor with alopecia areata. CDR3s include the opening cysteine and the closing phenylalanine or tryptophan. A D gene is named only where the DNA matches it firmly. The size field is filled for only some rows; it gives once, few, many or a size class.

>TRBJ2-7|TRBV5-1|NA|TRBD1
CASRTGQTNF
TGCGCCAGCAGGACGGGACAGACGAACTTC
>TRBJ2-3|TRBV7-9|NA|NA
CASSRAMASTDTQYF
TGTGCCAGCAGCAGAGCGATGGCTAGCACAGATACGCAGTATTTT
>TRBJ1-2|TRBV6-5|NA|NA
CASRVTSTGGYTF
TGTGCCAGCAGGGTTACGTCGACTGGGGGCTACACCTTC
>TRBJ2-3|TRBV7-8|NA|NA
CASSSTGWGGTDTQYF
TGTGCCAGCAGCTCCACGGGATGGGGGGGCACAGATACGCAGTATTTT
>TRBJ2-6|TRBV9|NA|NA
CASSADSSGANVLTF
TGTGCCAGCAGCGCCGATTCCTCTGGGGCCAACGTCCTGACTTTC
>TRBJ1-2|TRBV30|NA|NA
CAWSVVGANYGYTF
TGTGCCTGGAGTGTTGTTGGAGCTAACTATGGCTACACCTTC
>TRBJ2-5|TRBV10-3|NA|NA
CAISESETQYF
TGTGCCATCAGTGAGTCCGAGACCCAGTACTTC
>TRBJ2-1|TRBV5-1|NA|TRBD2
CASSAFNGLAGGNEQFF
TGCGCCAGCAGCGCGTTCAACGGACTAGCGGGGGGAAATGAGCAGTTCTTC
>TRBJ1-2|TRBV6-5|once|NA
CASSTSGGKGYGYTF
NA
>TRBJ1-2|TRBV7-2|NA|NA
CASSSGEFTGYTF
TGTGCCAGCAGCTCCGGTGAATTTACTGGCTACACCTTC
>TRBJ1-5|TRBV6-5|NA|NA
CASSSNIKSNQPQHF
TGTGCCAGCAGTTCCAATATTAAAAGCAATCAGCCCCAGCATTTT
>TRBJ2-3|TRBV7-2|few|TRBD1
CASSIPGQGYTDTQYF
TGTGCCAGCAGCATCCCGGGACAGGGGTATACAGATACGCAGTATTTT
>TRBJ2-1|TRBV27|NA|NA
CASIGGALGEQFF
TGTGCCAGCATAGGGGGGGCCCTGGGTGAGCAGTTCTTC
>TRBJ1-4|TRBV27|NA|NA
CASSFQGSNEKLFF
TGTGCCAGCAGTTTCCAGGGATCTAATGAAAAACTGTTTTTT
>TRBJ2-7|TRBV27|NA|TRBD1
CASSLSRTGGNSEQYF
TGTGCCAGCAGTTTATCCCGGACAGGGGGGAATTCCGAGCAGTACTTC
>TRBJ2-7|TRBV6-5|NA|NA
CPSSYGISYEQYF
TGTCCCAGCAGTTACGGGATTTCCTACGAGCAGTACTTC
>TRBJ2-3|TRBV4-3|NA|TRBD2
CASSQDLSSGGALGTQYF
TGCGCCAGCAGCCAAGATCTTTCAAGCGGGGGGGCCCTAGGTACGCAGTATTTT
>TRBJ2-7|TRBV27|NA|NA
CASSSGLEQYF
TGTGCCAGCAGTTCAGGACTCGAGCAGTACTTC
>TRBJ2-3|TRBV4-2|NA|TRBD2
CASSQESRLAGADTQYF
TGTGCCAGCAGCCAAGAATCCAGACTAGCGGGGGCAGATACGCAGTATTTT
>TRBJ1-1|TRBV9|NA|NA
CASSVGGGSLNTEAFF
TGTGCCAGCAGCGTAGGAGGAGGGAGCCTGAACACTGAAGCTTTCTTT
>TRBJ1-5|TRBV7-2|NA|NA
CASSLGVNQPQHF
TGTGCCAGCAGCTTAGGGGTCAATCAGCCCCAGCATTTT
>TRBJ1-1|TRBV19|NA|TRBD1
CASSMGQSAEAFF
TGTGCCAGTAGTATGGGACAGTCCGCTGAAGCTTTCTTT
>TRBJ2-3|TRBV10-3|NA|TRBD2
CAISEVLADTDTQYF
TGTGCCATCAGTGAAGTTCTAGCGGACACAGATACGCAGTATTTT
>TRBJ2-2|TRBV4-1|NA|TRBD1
CASSFDRGTTGELFF
TGCGCCAGCAGTTTCGACAGGGGAACGACCGGGGAGCTGTTTTTT
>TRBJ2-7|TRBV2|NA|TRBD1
CASSDSWGQPYEQYF
TGTGCCAGCAGTGATTCATGGGGACAGCCCTACGAGCAGTACTTC
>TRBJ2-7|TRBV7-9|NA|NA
CASSLGEANSYEQYF
TGTGCCAGCAGCTTAGGGGAGGCTAATTCCTACGAGCAGTACTTC
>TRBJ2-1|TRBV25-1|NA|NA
CASSDLIRGNEQFF
TGTGCCAGCAGTGACCTGATACGGGGCAATGAGCAGTTCTTC
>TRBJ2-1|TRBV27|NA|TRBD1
CASSAGTGYNEQFF
TGTGCCAGCAGTGCCGGGACAGGCTACAATGAGCAGTTCTTC
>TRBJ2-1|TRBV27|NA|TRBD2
CASSSGGNNEQFF
TGTGCCAGCAGTTCGGGGGGGAACAATGAGCAGTTCTTC